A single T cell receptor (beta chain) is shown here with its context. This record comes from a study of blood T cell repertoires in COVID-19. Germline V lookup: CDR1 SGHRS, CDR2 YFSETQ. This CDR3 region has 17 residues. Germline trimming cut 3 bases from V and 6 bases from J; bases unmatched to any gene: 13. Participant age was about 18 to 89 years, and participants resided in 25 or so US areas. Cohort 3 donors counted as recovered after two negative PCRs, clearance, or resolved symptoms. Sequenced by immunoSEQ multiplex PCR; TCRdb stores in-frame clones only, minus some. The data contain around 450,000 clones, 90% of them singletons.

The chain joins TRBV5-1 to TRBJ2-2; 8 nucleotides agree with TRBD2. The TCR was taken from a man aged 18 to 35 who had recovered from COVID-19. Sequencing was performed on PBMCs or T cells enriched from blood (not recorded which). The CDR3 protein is CASSSTAGTRGPGELFF. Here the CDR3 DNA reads TGCGCCAGCAGCTCTACTGCCGGGACTAGAGGACCCGGGGAGCTGTTTTTT.